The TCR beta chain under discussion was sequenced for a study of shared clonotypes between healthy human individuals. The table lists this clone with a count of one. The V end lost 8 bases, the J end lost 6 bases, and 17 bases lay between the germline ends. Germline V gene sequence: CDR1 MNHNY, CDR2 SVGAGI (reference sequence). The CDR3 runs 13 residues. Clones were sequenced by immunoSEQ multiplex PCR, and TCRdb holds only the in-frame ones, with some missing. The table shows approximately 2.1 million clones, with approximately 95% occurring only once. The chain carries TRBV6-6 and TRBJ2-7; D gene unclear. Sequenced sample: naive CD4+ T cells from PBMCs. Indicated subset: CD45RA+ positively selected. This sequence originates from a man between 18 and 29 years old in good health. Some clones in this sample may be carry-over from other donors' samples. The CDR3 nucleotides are TGTGCCAGCTCCAGTTTCCCGTGGGGCGAGCAGTACTTC. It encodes CASSSFPWGEQYF.